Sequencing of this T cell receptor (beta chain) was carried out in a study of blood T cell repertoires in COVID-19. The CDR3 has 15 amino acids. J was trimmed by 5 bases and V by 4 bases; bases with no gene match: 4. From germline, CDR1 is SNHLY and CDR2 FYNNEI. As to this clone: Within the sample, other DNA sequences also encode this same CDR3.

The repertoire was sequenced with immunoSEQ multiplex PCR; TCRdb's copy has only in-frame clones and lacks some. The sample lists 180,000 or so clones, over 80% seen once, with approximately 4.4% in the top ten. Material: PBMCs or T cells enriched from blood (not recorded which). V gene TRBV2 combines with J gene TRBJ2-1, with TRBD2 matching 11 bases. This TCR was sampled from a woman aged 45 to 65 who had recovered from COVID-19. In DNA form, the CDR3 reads TGTGCCAGCAGTGGACTAGCGGGGATTAACAATGAGCAGTTCTTC. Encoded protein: CASSGLAGINNEQFF.